A selection of T cell receptor beta chains follows, all from one sample in a study of T cell responses to AZD1222 COVID-19 vaccine. Here immunoSEQ multiplex PCR was the method, and the copy in TCRdb shows in-frame clones only, minus some. This repertoire shows some 97,000 clones, 70% to 90% found once; its top ten account for roughly 17%. The starting material was peripheral blood, obtained on day 0 of AZD1222 vaccination. The receptors here all came from an adult in good health. Both conserved end residues are part of each CDR3.

V gene,J gene,CDR3 protein
TRBV19,TRBJ1-4,CASSPGQGKLFF
TRBV18,TRBJ2-2,CASSPPATANTGELFF
TRBV6-5,TRBJ1-1,CASSWGGGDTEAFF
TRBV6-2/TRBV6-3,TRBJ1-1,CASSLRGGWNTEAFF
TRBV3-1/TRBV3-2,TRBJ1-6,CASSRGPGQGNSPLHF
TRBV5-1,TRBJ1-1,CASSVGGGVETEAFF
TRBV5-1,TRBJ2-2,CASSLDSDTGELFF
TRBV9,TRBJ1-4,CASSGTQGADEKLFF
TRBV15,TRBJ2-5,CATSRDRAGEETQYF
TRBV3-1/TRBV3-2,TRBJ2-7,CASSQVPAGSGEQYF
TRBV3-1/TRBV3-2,TRBJ2-2,CASSQDPPLTSGGPGELFF
TRBV6-1,TRBJ1-2,CASSETGGANWGYTF
TRBV19,TRBJ1-1,CASSATGWGTEAFF
TRBV27,TRBJ1-2,CANRVSSYGYTF
TRBV5-8,TRBJ1-4,CASSWYRGATNEKLFF
TRBV7-9,TRBJ2-1,CASSTLLARSYNEQFF
TRBV9,TRBJ2-1,CASSSGEGLYNEQFF
TRBV7-8,TRBJ2-3,CASSLAASGVSDTQYF
TRBV4-2,TRBJ1-5,CASSQDWMAFNQPQHF
TRBV7-2,TRBJ2-1,CASSSKKQGSTRTQFF
TRBV4-1,TRBJ2-1,CASSQSGSSYNEQFF
TRBV6-5,TRBJ1-4,CASSLRGYEKLFF
TRBV3-1/TRBV3-2,TRBJ1-6,CASSQVGGTADSINNSPLHF
TRBV5-1,TRBJ2-3,CASSLAGGSTDTQYF
TRBV19,TRBJ2-2,CASSKDHGGISTGELFF
TRBV9,TRBJ2-6,CASSGTGSSGANVLTF
TRBV10-3,TRBJ1-2,CAISDGYGYTF
TRBV11-3,TRBJ2-1,CASSLAGPSSYNEQFF
TRBV7-2,TRBJ2-1,CASSPIWRGSNEQFF
TRBV10-1,TRBJ2-3,CASSEAGSTDTQYF